The clone carrying this T cell receptor beta chain was counted at least ten times. Its matching antigen is unknown. This CDR3 contains 9 residues. With 5 bases removed from V and 8 bases from J, the gap between germline ends came to 3 bases. CDR1 and CDR2 from the germline V gene are SGHTA and FQGNSA. TCR beta VDJ combinations and CDR3 sequences were profiled from genomic DNA. TCRdb reprocessed the reads with MiXCR, giving one entry per CDR3 protein. The sample records approximately 59,000 distinct CDR3 sequences, around 60% being singletons. The sample belongs to a study of CD8+CD57+ T cells in acquired aplastic anemia. General study findings and limits: It was found that fewer than 35 CD8+ CDR3 sequences were shared between patients and controls.

An expansion of CD8+CD57+ cells by flow cytometry had been shown in patients chosen for sequencing. Severe acquired aplastic anemia was present in all patients. The source is a human donor with aplastic anemia. Sequenced material: sorted CD4+, CD8+, or CD8+CD57+ T cells (not recorded which) from PBMCs. The V gene is TRBV7-2, the J gene TRBJ1-1; no reliable D call. This chain's CDR3 is CASSKEAFF. CDR3 sequence (DNA): TGTGCCAGCAGCAAAGAAGCTTTCTTT.